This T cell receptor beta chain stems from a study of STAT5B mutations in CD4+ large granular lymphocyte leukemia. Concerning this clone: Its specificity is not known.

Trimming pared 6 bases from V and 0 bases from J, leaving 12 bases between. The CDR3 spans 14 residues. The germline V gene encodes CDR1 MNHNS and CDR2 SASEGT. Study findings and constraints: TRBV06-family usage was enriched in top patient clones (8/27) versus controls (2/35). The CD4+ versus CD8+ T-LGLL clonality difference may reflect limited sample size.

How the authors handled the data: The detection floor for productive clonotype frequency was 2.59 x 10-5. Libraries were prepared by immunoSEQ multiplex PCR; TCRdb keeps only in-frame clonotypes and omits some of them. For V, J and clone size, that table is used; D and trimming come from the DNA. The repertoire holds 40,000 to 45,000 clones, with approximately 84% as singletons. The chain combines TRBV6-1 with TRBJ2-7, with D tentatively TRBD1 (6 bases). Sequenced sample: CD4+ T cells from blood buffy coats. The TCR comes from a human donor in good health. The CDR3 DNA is TGTGCCAGCAGACAGGGAGACCACTCCTACGAGCAGTACTTC. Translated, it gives CASRQGDHSYEQYF.